This record looks at one TCR beta chain sequence and its context. Per the original methods: Estimated nucleated cell counts came from reference gene primer amplification. Using immunoSEQ multiplex PCR, the repertoire was profiled, and TCRdb retains in-frame clones only, with some absent. Clone size and the V and J calls come from that table; the DNA yielded D and trimming. Here the sample spans around 270,000 clones, roughly 84% being singletons. Germline values: CDR1 LGHDT, CDR2 YNNKEL (reference sequence). Between the trimmed V and J ends, which lost 0 bases and 3 bases, there was a span of 21 bases. The CDR3 has 18 amino acids. The data were taken from a study of blood T cell repertoires in COVID-19. The wider study: The United States, Italy and Spain provided the acute and convalescent COVID-19 samples. PBMCs, B-cell-depleted T cells, or T cells provided the cDNA or gDNA that made up the material.

The clonotype comes from a woman between 35 and 50 years old who had recovered from COVID-19. J is TRBJ2-7 and V is TRBV3-1 (or the pseudogene TRBV3-2); possible D gene TRBD1, 5 bases. The sample was peripheral blood. CDR3 in DNA: TGTGCCAGCAGCCAAGATCCCGACAGTCTGGCGGCCAACTACGAGCAGTACTTC. It encodes CASSQDPDSLAANYEQYF.